The rows below give T cell receptor beta chains drawn from one sample of a study of regulatory T cells in long-lasting Graves disease. TCRdb redid the calling of the multiplex PCR reads with MiXCR, one entry per CDR3 protein. This table has roughly 450,000 distinct CDR3 sequences, under 25% appearing once. Specimen: peripheral blood mononuclear cells (PBMCs), collected when the disease was refractory, from a patient treated with antithyroid drugs. The receptors were gathered from a female donor with Graves disease. Both conserved end residues are part of each CDR3.

j_gene: TRBJ2-5
v_gene: TRBV10-3
CDR3aa: CAISGGGTSQETQYF

j_gene: TRBJ1-2
v_gene: TRBV15
CDR3aa: CATSGRDYGYTF

j_gene: TRBJ2-2
v_gene: TRBV20-1
CDR3aa: CSAPTRKGTGELFF

j_gene: TRBJ1-1
v_gene: TRBV5-1
CDR3aa: CASNGIGGDTEAFF

j_gene: TRBJ2-5
v_gene: TRBV5-1
CDR3aa: CASSFGIGVSETQYF

j_gene: TRBJ2-7
v_gene: TRBV6-1
CDR3aa: CASNRGLTEQYF

j_gene: TRBJ2-5
v_gene: TRBV20-1
CDR3aa: CSARLSPQGGETQYF

j_gene: TRBJ2-3
v_gene: TRBV28
CDR3aa: CASEQGGTDTQYF

j_gene: TRBJ1-2
v_gene: TRBV4-1
CDR3aa: CASSQAGTVTNYGYTF

j_gene: TRBJ1-5
v_gene: TRBV6-1
CDR3aa: CASSHPTGIGQPQHF

j_gene: TRBJ1-1
v_gene: TRBV5-6
CDR3aa: CASIPNRVNTEAFF

j_gene: TRBJ1-1
v_gene: TRBV7-2
CDR3aa: CASSLDREYTEAFF

j_gene: TRBJ1-2
v_gene: TRBV11-2
CDR3aa: CASSLYIGQGNGYTF

j_gene: TRBJ2-3
v_gene: TRBV28
CDR3aa: CASSLGTSGSGTDTQYF

j_gene: TRBJ1-1
v_gene: TRBV11-2
CDR3aa: CASSFLLGTYTEAFF

j_gene: TRBJ1-5
v_gene: TRBV2
CDR3aa: CASSEQGVGQPQHF

j_gene: TRBJ2-5
v_gene: TRBV7-9
CDR3aa: CASSSRVAGSGETQYF

j_gene: TRBJ2-2
v_gene: TRBV7-2
CDR3aa: CASSPASGRVTGELFF

j_gene: TRBJ2-2
v_gene: TRBV11-2
CDR3aa: CASSRTSGSDANTGELFF

j_gene: TRBJ2-6
v_gene: TRBV6-4
CDR3aa: CASSDLGANVLTF

j_gene: TRBJ1-1
v_gene: TRBV6-4
CDR3aa: CASRDSSRETEAFF

j_gene: TRBJ2-7
v_gene: TRBV11-3
CDR3aa: CASSVGLAGVSYEQYF

j_gene: TRBJ1-3
v_gene: TRBV6-9
CDR3aa: CASSYTRGENTIYF

j_gene: TRBJ1-1
v_gene: TRBV6-5
CDR3aa: CASSYSLGTEAFF

j_gene: TRBJ2-5
v_gene: TRBV20-1
CDR3aa: CSGGDRGHETQYF

j_gene: TRBJ1-2
v_gene: TRBV7-9
CDR3aa: CASSLVEGAGYGYTF

j_gene: TRBJ1-1
v_gene: TRBV20-1
CDR3aa: CSALVNTEAFF

j_gene: TRBJ1-1
v_gene: TRBV6-2/TRBV6-3
CDR3aa: CASSYRQQAEAFF

j_gene: TRBJ2-7
v_gene: TRBV30
CDR3aa: CAWRKVSVVYEQYF

j_gene: TRBJ2-2
v_gene: TRBV11-3
CDR3aa: CASSQGPTNTGELVF

j_gene: TRBJ2-2
v_gene: TRBV6-1
CDR3aa: CASSEWTANTGELFF

j_gene: TRBJ2-2
v_gene: TRBV3-1
CDR3aa: CASSQAGTGGELFF

j_gene: TRBJ2-1
v_gene: TRBV20-1
CDR3aa: CSAAGGSGEQFF

j_gene: TRBJ2-5
v_gene: TRBV5-5
CDR3aa: CASSMHWGPAGGGNVAQYF

j_gene: TRBJ1-2
v_gene: TRBV30
CDR3aa: CAWSRGSYGYTF

j_gene: TRBJ1-4
v_gene: TRBV28
CDR3aa: CASSPPTGTEKLFF

j_gene: TRBJ2-4
v_gene: TRBV28
CDR3aa: CASSIYRGPGDIQYF

j_gene: TRBJ2-3
v_gene: TRBV28
CDR3aa: CASSLTAADTQYF

j_gene: TRBJ2-7
v_gene: TRBV10-3
CDR3aa: CAINPGTSGFYEQYF

j_gene: TRBJ2-5
v_gene: TRBV29-1
CDR3aa: CSGSGGAGEAQYF

j_gene: TRBJ1-5
v_gene: TRBV30
CDR3aa: CAWSAQGYQPQHF

j_gene: TRBJ1-1
v_gene: TRBV7-2
CDR3aa: CASSRTGGSNTEAFF

j_gene: TRBJ2-7
v_gene: TRBV9
CDR3aa: CASSVEADSYEQYF

j_gene: TRBJ1-2
v_gene: TRBV6-1
CDR3aa: CASSESNLSGGYTF

j_gene: TRBJ2-2
v_gene: TRBV9
CDR3aa: CASSVTTENTGELFF

j_gene: TRBJ1-5
v_gene: TRBV12-3/TRBV12-4
CDR3aa: CASSLEGMRNQPQHF

j_gene: TRBJ1-4
v_gene: TRBV24-1
CDR3aa: CATSDSQGLGEKLFF

j_gene: TRBJ2-7
v_gene: TRBV7-2
CDR3aa: CASSLFQGVSYGQYF

j_gene: TRBJ1-3
v_gene: TRBV12-3/TRBV12-4
CDR3aa: CASSRRISLEDTIYF

j_gene: TRBJ2-2
v_gene: TRBV4-2
CDR3aa: CASSQETGINTGELFF

j_gene: TRBJ2-5
v_gene: TRBV5-1
CDR3aa: CASGPGGAAKTQYF

j_gene: TRBJ1-4
v_gene: TRBV20-1
CDR3aa: CSARVAGDLSNEKLFF

j_gene: TRBJ1-2
v_gene: TRBV28
CDR3aa: CASSSRRGYTF

j_gene: TRBJ1-2
v_gene: TRBV7-2
CDR3aa: CASSLSRDKSNYGYTF

j_gene: TRBJ1-6
v_gene: TRBV20-1
CDR3aa: CSAGGQDSPLHF

j_gene: TRBJ2-2
v_gene: TRBV27
CDR3aa: CASTQNRNTGELFF

j_gene: TRBJ2-5
v_gene: TRBV28
CDR3aa: CASRVTGSQETQYF

j_gene: TRBJ2-1
v_gene: TRBV19
CDR3aa: CASSLAGRPNEQFF

j_gene: TRBJ1-5
v_gene: TRBV28
CDR3aa: CASLGTAFGQPQHF